The present TCR beta chain was sequenced within a study of T cell repertoires in cytomegalovirus infection. Looking at the study overall: In public TCR beta signatures, there were indications of both CMV infection and matching HLA type.

TCRdb passed the reads through MiXCR, listing each CDR3 protein once. The sample consists of 310,000 or so distinct CDR3 sequences, roughly a sixth of them appearing once. Notes on the study in general: Cumulative frequency of public TCR beta families picked out carriers of CMV plus the relevant HLA. The ex vivo response was dominated by HLA-C-restricted CMV-specific TCR beta clonotypes.

The length of the CDR3 is 16 residues. Germline V gene data show CDR1 as LNHNV and CDR2 as YYDKDF (reference sequence). In the case of this clonotype: Its antigen is currently unknown. A much larger clone lies one base from this, so it may be a read error.

The V and J genes are TRBV15 and TRBJ1-4, with D uncertain. Input material: PBMCs. This receptor was obtained from a human donor in good health (CMV status not recorded). Some clones in this sample may be carry-over from other donors' samples. The DNA for the CDR3 is TGTGCCACCAGCAGGGGTTGGGTAGGACCTAATGAAGAACTGTTTTTT. Translating it yields CATSRGWVGPNEELFF.